This T cell receptor beta chain was found in a study of early T cells in non-severe SARS-CoV-2 infection. Ten or more counts support this clonotype. MiXCR was run by TCRdb on the 5' RACE reads, yielding one entry per CDR3 protein. The repertoire holds some 66,000 distinct CDR3 sequences, with 8% to 9.5% as singletons. The clonotype was recovered from an adult who was a healthcare worker with PCR-confirmed SARS-CoV-2 infection or an uninfected control (not recorded which). The specimen was whole blood.

The CDR3 sequence: CASSFGQIDNEQFF. In DNA form, the CDR3 reads TGTGCCAGCAGCTTCGGCCAAATAGACAATGAGCAGTTCTTC. The chain recombines TRBV7-3 with TRBJ2-1; D gene ambiguous. The CDR3 consists of 14 residues. Germline V gene lookup returns CDR1 SGHTA and CDR2 FQGTGA. Between the trimmed V and J ends, which lost 3 bases and 5 bases, there was a span of 11 bases.